Included here is one T cell receptor beta chain sequence, with context. What it binds is unknown. The data were taken from a study of cytomegalovirus exposure and HLA in healthy donors. Overall study context: Around 86 million unique TCRs, all from HLA-typed donors, were included in an early release of the data.

Trimming took off 3 bases at V and 3 bases at J, with 15 bases between the two ends. Germline-derived CDR1 and CDR2 are SGHDT and YYEEEE. The CDR3 covers 15 residues. Study conclusions and caveats: For most subjects, TCR beta sequences were reported to predict HLA-A and HLA-B alleles with accuracy. Under 20,000 TCR beta sequences were associated with HLA alleles at 0.05 false discovery rate in a later analysis.

PCR involved 60 Vbeta and 13 Jbeta primers. Libraries were prepared by immunoSEQ multiplex PCR; TCRdb keeps only in-frame clonotypes and omits some of them. Altogether approximately 200,000 clones are present, about 83% being singletons, with the ten largest covering around 6.1%. The specimen was PBMCs. The sequence derives from a woman in her 30s in good health and CMV-seropositive. The V gene is TRBV5-6, the J gene TRBJ1-1; no definite D call. The CDR3 DNA reads as TGTGCCAGCAGCTCGGGAGGTAGGGCCGACACTGAAGCTTTCTTT. The encoded protein is CASSSGGRADTEAFF.